A single sample is the source of the 25 T cell receptor beta chains below, sequenced in a study of blood T cell repertoires in COVID-19. Measured with immunoSEQ multiplex PCR; TCRdb has only the in-frame clones, and not every one. The profile shows more than 65,000 clones, roughly 89% of them singletons. Specimen: peripheral blood. The source of these receptors is a woman aged 50 to 65 with acute or convalescent COVID-19.

CDR3 in DNA: TGCAGTGCTAGTCACCTGGGACAGGCCAATAATTCACCCCTCCACTTT. Translated: CSASHLGQANNSPLHF. The chain is built from TRBV20-1 and TRBJ1-6; 8 bases are a match to TRBD1. CDR3 length equals 16 residues. V shed 3 bases and J 5 bases; nucleotides not matched to a gene: 9. Germline assignment: CDR1 DFQATT and CDR2 SNEGSKA (reference sequence).

The chain combines TRBV28 with TRBJ1-5; the D gene is possibly TRBD1 (6 bases). The CDR3 totals 15 residues. The germline V and J ends were trimmed by 11 bases and 1 base, with 18 bases remaining between them. Germline V gene data show CDR1 as MDHEN and CDR2 as SYDVKM. The CDR3 region has the DNA TGTGCCTTCTCCCCGGGGGGCAGGAGCAATCAGCCCCAGCATTTT. Translating it yields CAFSPGGRSNQPQHF.

The chain couples TRBV5-1 to TRBJ1-2; 8 bases line up with TRBD1. The CDR3 has 18 residues. The germline V gene has CDR1 SGHRS and CDR2 YFSETQ. Losses at the gene ends were 0 bases for V and 6 bases for J; bases not matched to a gene: 16. CDR3 DNA: TGCGCCAGCAGCTTGGTGGCTTTGGGACAGGCCGCAGGTGATGGCTACACCTTC. Amino acids: CASSLVALGQAAGDGYTF.

The chain couples TRBV13 to TRBJ1-1, with unresolved D. Germline V CDR1 and CDR2: PRHDT, FYEKMQ (reference sequence). V was trimmed by 1 base and J by 4 bases, leaving 16 bases between them. The CDR3 is 16 amino acids. CDR3 sequence reads: CASSLVDRVLGTEAFF. DNA for the CDR3: TGTGCCAGCAGCTTAGTAGATCGGGTACTCGGCACTGAAGCTTTCTTT.

The chain recombines TRBV5-1 with TRBJ2-7; 7 bases align to TRBD1. CDR1 is SGHRS and CDR2 is YFSETQ in the germline V gene. The CDR3 is made up of 15 amino acids. Losses at the gene ends were 2 bases for V and 6 bases for J; bases not matched to a gene: 11. CDR3 in DNA: TGCGCCAGCAGCTTAAGCTGGGACAGAGAGGGCGAGCAGTACTTC. The encoded protein is CASSLSWDREGEQYF.

The chain uses TRBV2 and TRBJ2-1; TRBD2 matches 11 bases. The CDR3 consists of 17 residues. Trimming cost V 7 bases and J 7 bases; bases outside gene matches: 15. The germline V gene encodes CDR1 SNHLY and CDR2 FYNNEI. Here the CDR3 DNA reads TGTGCCAGCACCCCATCCCCCACTAGCGGGAGAAATAATGAGCAGTTCTTC. It codes for CASTPSPTSGRNNEQFF.

The chain carries TRBV28 and TRBJ2-5, with D perhaps TRBD2 (6 bases). This CDR3 has 15 amino acids. With 5 bases removed from V and 4 bases from J, the gap between germline ends came to 17 bases. Germline CDR1 and CDR2: MDHEN and SYDVKM. This CDR3 is CASSPPSGYGETQYF. CDR3 in DNA: TGTGCCAGCAGTCCCCCCAGCGGGTACGGAGAGACCCAGTACTTC. Variable domain in full (rest from reference TRBV28 and TRBJ2-5): DVKVTQSSRYLVKRTGEKVFLECVQDMDHENMFWYRQDPGLGLRLIYFSYDVKMKEKGDIPEGYSVSREKKERFSLILESASTNQTSMYLCASSPPSGYGETQYFGPGTRLLVL.

The chain couples TRBV9 to TRBJ2-7; no firm D call. The CDR3 has 11 amino acids. V was trimmed by 4 bases and J by 3 bases, leaving 5 bases between them. CDR1 and CDR2 (germline): SGDLS, YYNGEE. The CDR3 loop reads CASSPHYEQYF. The CDR3 DNA reads as TGTGCCAGCAGCCCCCACTACGAGCAGTACTTC.

A remark on this clone: Compared with germline, one end of the junction differs, possibly owing to a read error. This chain links TRBV7-7 with TRBJ2-7; 8 bases agree with TRBD1. The CDR3 loop spans 15 amino acids. The germline V gene has CDR1 SSHAT and CDR2 FNYEAQ (reference sequence). CDR3 DNA: TGTGCTAGCAGCTCTGAGAGGACAGGGATCGACGAGCAGTACTTC. Its translation: CASSSERTGIDEQYF.

The chain couples TRBV4-1 to TRBJ2-7; 7 bases match TRBD1. The CDR3 has 14 amino acids. V lost 8 bases to trimming and J lost 1 base; unmatched junction nucleotides: 8. Per germline, CDR1 MGHRA and CDR2 YSYEKL. CDR3: CASASGTASYEQYF. The CDR3 DNA follows: TGCGCCAGCGCATCCGGGACAGCTTCCTACGAGCAGTACTTC.

The chain joins TRBV5-6 to TRBJ1-6; maybe TRBD1 (6 bases). Germline V gives CDR1 SGHDT, CDR2 YYEEEE. The CDR3 is made up of 16 amino acids. The V and J ends lost 0 bases and 7 bases respectively, with 14 bases between them. CDR3 nucleotides: TGTGCCAGCAGCTTGGAAGGGGAGGGGGAAAATTCACCCCTCCACTTT. This sequence encodes CASSLEGEGENSPLHF.

The J gene is TRBJ1-3, the V gene TRBV3-1 (or the pseudogene TRBV3-2); D is ambiguous. Trimming cost V 8 bases and J 0 bases, with 11 bases left between them. CDR1 and CDR2 from the germline V gene are LGHDT and YNNKEL (reference sequence). The CDR3 contains 14 residues. The CDR3 nucleotides are TGTGCCAGCTCCGACCGAGGCTCTGGAAACACCATATATTTT. It yields the protein CASSDRGSGNTIYF.

The V gene is TRBV2, the J gene TRBJ1-2, with D perhaps matching TRBD1 (6 bases). Germline loops: CDR1 SNHLY, CDR2 FYNNEI. The CDR3 consists of 14 residues. V lost 6 bases and J 4 bases, leaving 15 bases between the germline ends. The CDR3 here is CASRRTAEGYGYTF. The CDR3 nucleotides are TGTGCCAGCAGGAGGACAGCCGAGGGCTATGGCTACACCTTC. The full variable domain, rest sourced from reference TRBV2 and TRBJ1-2, is EPEVTQTPSHQVTQMGQEVILRCVPISNHLYFYWYRQILGQKVEFLVSFYNNEISEKSEIFDDQFSVERPDGSNFTLKIRSTKLEDSAMYFCASRRTAEGYGYTFGSGTRLTVV.

The V call is TRBV7-9, the J call TRBJ1-2, with D unclear. There are 11 residues in the CDR3. The germline V gene encodes CDR1 SEHNR and CDR2 FQNEAQ (reference sequence). Deletions cut 6 bases from V and 8 bases from J, with 10 bases between. The CDR3 loop is CASSYLEGYTF. DNA of the CDR3: TGTGCCAGCAGTTACCTCGAGGGCTACACCTTC.

Only a few counts were recorded for this clone. This chain links TRBV6-6 with TRBJ1-3; D is perhaps TRBD1 (5 bases). This CDR3 is built from 15 residues. With 6 bases removed from V and 3 bases from J, the gap between germline ends came to 15 bases. The germline gives CDR1 MNHNY, CDR2 SVGAGI (reference sequence). As DNA, the CDR3 is TGTGCCAGCAGAGGGACTGGGCGCCTTGGAAACACCATATATTTT. This encodes CASRGTGRLGNTIYF.

This clone was detected only a few times. This sequence joins TRBV10-3 and TRBJ1-1; D call uncertain. Trimming took 3 bases from V and 0 from J, leaving 14 bases between them. CDR3 size: 16 residues. Germline CDR1 is ENHRY and CDR2 is SYGVKD. The DNA of the CDR3 is TGTGCCATCAGTGATAGCCGGCGAGACTTGAACACTGAAGCTTTCTTT. Residues: CAISDSRRDLNTEAFF.

V is TRBV6-5 and J is TRBJ1-2; D may be TRBD1 (5 bases). The CDR3 is 13 residues long. V gave up 2 bases and J gave up 4 bases, with 8 bases separating them. Germline values: CDR1 MNHEY, CDR2 SVGAGI. The CDR3, as DNA: TGTGCCAGCAGTTACCGGCAGGGCTATGGCTACACCTTC. Protein sequence: CASSYRQGYGYTF.

This clone was seen a few times. The rearrangement links TRBV29-1 to TRBJ1-2; D is uncertain. Germline CDR1 reads SQVTM; CDR2 reads ANQGSEA. Trimming took 3 bases from V and 5 from J, leaving 16 bases between them. The CDR3 spans 14 residues. CDR3 DNA: TGCAGCGTTGATGGTCAGCCCCCCGGGTATGGCTACACCTTC. Translating gives CSVDGQPPGYGYTF.

This clone was seen only a few times. The rearrangement joins TRBV25-1 to TRBJ2-7; 11 nucleotides match TRBD1. V gave up 6 bases and J gave up 2 bases; unmatched junction bases: 6. The CDR3 is made up of 15 amino acids. Germline V lookup: CDR1 MGHDK, CDR2 SYGVNS. In nucleotides, the CDR3 is TGTGCCAGCAGAGGGACAGGGGGACTGACCTACGAGCAGTACTTC. It yields the protein CASRGTGGLTYEQYF.

The chain carries TRBV15 and TRBJ2-2, with TRBD1 matching 8 bases. CDR3 length equals 15 residues. V was clipped by 0 bases and J by 4 bases; unmatched bases: 1. Per the germline V gene, CDR1 is LNHNV and CDR2 is YYDKDF (reference sequence). CDR3 sequence (DNA): TGTGCCACCAGCAGAGAGACAGGGGCCACCGGGGAGCTGTTTTTT. Protein: CATSRETGATGELFF.

This clone was observed a handful of times. This chain uses TRBV2 with TRBJ1-1; D ambiguous. The germline V gene encodes CDR1 SNHLY and CDR2 FYNNEI. The CDR3 has 14 amino acids. Deletions cut 6 bases from V and 1 base from J, with 12 bases between. CDR3 in amino acids: CASRDPGKNTEAFF. The CDR3 DNA follows: TGTGCCAGCAGGGACCCCGGGAAGAACACTGAAGCTTTCTTT.

The chain has TRBV6-2 or TRBV6-3 and TRBJ1-5, with 8 bases fitting TRBD1. The CDR3 length is 15 residues. Trimming took 5 bases from V and 6 from J; bases not matched to a gene: 9. Germline V CDR1 and CDR2: MNHEY, SVGEGT. The CDR3 here is CASSIQGGGVQPQHF. The DNA of the CDR3 is TGTGCCAGCAGTATACAGGGGGGGGGAGTTCAGCCCCAGCATTTT.

This sequence joins TRBV20-1 and TRBJ2-2; 12 bases align to TRBD2. CDR3 size: 17 residues. Trimming took 3 bases from V and 0 from J; bases not matched to a gene: 5. CDR1 is DFQATT, CDR2 SNEGSKA, per germline (reference sequence). The chain's CDR3 is CSASTLAGGSNTGELFF. Here the CDR3 DNA reads TGCAGTGCTAGTACACTAGCGGGGGGCTCGAACACCGGGGAGCTGTTTTTT.

J is TRBJ2-7 and V is TRBV4-1, with 7 bases matching TRBD1. The V gene's germline CDR1 is MGHRA and CDR2 YSYEKL. J gave up 3 bases and V 0 bases, and 2 bases lay outside the gene matches. The CDR3 is 14 residues long. This CDR3 is CASSQDWDSYEQYF. DNA for the CDR3: TGCGCCAGCAGCCAAGATTGGGACAGCTACGAGCAGTACTTC.

This clone was detected a few times. The chain combines TRBV7-9 with TRBJ2-7; weak D call: TRBD1 (5 bases). Per germline, CDR1 SEHNR and CDR2 FQNEAQ (reference sequence). V was shortened by 11 bases and J by 3 bases, with 29 bases between the two germline ends. The CDR3 extends over 17 amino acids. The CDR3 loop reads CAASRTDRGREVYEQYF. CDR3 nucleotides: TGTGCCGCCAGCAGAACGGATCGTGGCAGGGAAGTCTACGAGCAGTACTTC. Using reference TRBV7-9 and TRBJ2-7 for the parts outside the CDR3, the full variable domain is DTGVSQNPRHKITKRGQNVTFRCDPISEHNRLYWYRQTLGQGPEFLTYFQNEAQLEKSRLLSDRFSAERPKGSFSTLEIQRTEQGDSAMYLCAASRTDRGREVYEQYFGPGTRLTVT.